In its sample, the clone carrying this TCR beta chain was seen a few times. These data belong to a study of blood T cells in healthy people across ages. The authors ran a second PCR of about 6 to 11 cycles using a sample-barcoded 5' primer and a J-beta primer mix. TCRdb re-derived calls from the 5' RACE reads in MiXCR, one entry per CDR3 protein. The table includes 750,000 to 950,000 distinct CDR3 sequences, 20% to 30% detected once. V lost 4 bases to trimming and J lost 1 base; unmatched junction nucleotides: 2. Germline CDR1 is SQVTM and CDR2 is ANQGSEA. The CDR3 length is 13 residues. The same sample was also studied in work on T cells of mothers and their children.

The specimen was blood. This sequence was found in a boy between 5 and 17 years old in good health. The chain uses TRBV29-1 and TRBJ2-5; 8 bases map to TRBD1. The CDR3 region has the DNA TGCAGCGTTGGCAGGGGGCTCCAAGAGACCCAGTACTTC. It yields the protein CSVGRGLQETQYF.